The 23 T cell receptor beta chains below come from one sample, sequenced in a study of cytomegalovirus exposure and HLA in healthy donors. Primers: 60 Vbeta forward and 13 Jbeta reverse. Measured with immunoSEQ multiplex PCR; TCRdb has only the in-frame clones, and not every one. The sample yields about 200,000 clones, around 86% seen once. What was sequenced was PBMCs. These receptors came from a woman in her 50s in good health and CMV-seropositive.

The rearrangement links TRBV28 to TRBJ1-4, with no clear D. This CDR3 is built from 13 residues. In germline, CDR1 is MDHEN, CDR2 SYDVKM. Trimming cost V 8 bases and J 8 bases, with 15 bases left between them. CDR3 bases: TGTGCCAGCCGGAGGAGAGCCTGGGAAAAACTGTTTTTT. Protein sequence: CASRRRAWEKLFF.

The chain recombines TRBV6-5 with TRBJ2-1; D is unresolved. V was pared by 0 bases and J by 6 bases, with 6 bases between. Germline CDR1 and CDR2: MNHEY and SVGAGI. There are 13 residues in the CDR3. The CDR3 DNA is TGTGCCAGCAGTTACTCGGAGCTCAATGAGCAGTTCTTC. Amino acid sequence: CASSYSELNEQFF.

V and J are TRBV7-9 and TRBJ1-2, with D maybe TRBD1 (5 bases). Trimming removed 5 bases from V and 3 bases from J, with 10 bases in between. The germline gives CDR1 SEHNR, CDR2 FQNEAQ (reference sequence). CDR3 length: 13 residues. DNA for the CDR3: TGTGCCAGCAGCGAAGACAGCCACTATGGCTACACCTTC. It encodes CASSEDSHYGYTF.

CDR3 loop: CASSAGPDGETQYF. CDR3 DNA: TGTGCCAGCAGCGCAGGCCCCGACGGAGAGACCCAGTACTTC. The rearrangement links TRBV2 to TRBJ2-5; D gene unclear. The CDR3 loop spans 14 amino acids. Looked up from germline, CDR1 is SNHLY and CDR2 is FYNNEI. With 6 bases removed from V and 4 bases from J, the gap between germline ends came to 15 bases.

Comments on this clone: The junction shows a germline mismatch at one end, possibly a read error. This rearrangement joins TRBV6-5 to TRBJ2-4; TRBD2 aligns across 13 bases. CDR1 MNHEY and CDR2 SVGAGI come from the germline V gene. The CDR3 sequence is 16 residues long. The CDR3 reads CASSSRLAGGKNSQYF. CDR3 DNA sequence: TGTGCCAGCAGTTCGCGACTAGCGGGGGGCAAAAACAGTCAGTACTTC.

The chain employs TRBV30 and TRBJ1-1; maybe TRBD1 (6 bases). With 8 bases removed from V and 1 base from J, the gap between germline ends came to 14 bases. This CDR3 has 13 amino acids. Germline CDR1 and CDR2: GTSNPN and SVGIG (reference sequence). CDR3 nucleotide sequence: TGTGCCCAGGGGCCACGAAGGAACACTGAAGCTTTCTTT. Its translation: CAQGPRRNTEAFF.

This chain links TRBV28 with TRBJ1-1; 7 bases are shared with TRBD1. The length of the CDR3 is 14 residues. CDR1 and CDR2 from the germline V gene are MDHEN and SYDVKM. The trim removed 4 bases at V and 1 base at J, leaving 3 bases unmatched. The CDR3 region has the DNA TGTGCCAGCAGTTCGGGACAGCCGAACACTGAAGCTTTCTTT. It is translated as CASSSGQPNTEAFF.

The chain has TRBV15 and TRBJ1-5; unclear D gene. Germline assignment: CDR1 LNHNV and CDR2 YYDKDF (reference sequence). V lost 5 bases to trimming and J lost 6 bases, with 14 bases between them. This CDR3 is built from 14 residues. The CDR3 nucleotides are TGTGCCACCAGCTCCTGGGTCGGAGGTCAGCCCCAGCATTTT. Residues: CATSSWVGGQPQHF.

As to this clone: The sample carries other DNA sequences with the same CDR3. The chain uses TRBV5-1 and TRBJ1-3, with no clear D. Germline CDR1 reads SGHRS; CDR2 reads YFSETQ. This CDR3 region has 14 residues. Trimming pared 0 bases from V and 0 bases from J, leaving 4 bases between. CDR3 nucleotides: TGCGCCAGCAGCTTGGGTAGCTCTGGAAACACCATATATTTT. It is translated as CASSLGSSGNTIYF.

This chain links TRBV10-3 with TRBJ2-1; 8 nucleotides line up with TRBD2. V shed 3 bases and J 0 bases; nucleotides not matched to a gene: 4. The CDR3 is 16 residues long. Germline V lookup: CDR1 ENHRY, CDR2 SYGVKD. CDR3 protein: CAISDTSGHSYNEQFF. The CDR3 nucleotides read TGTGCCATCAGTGACACTAGCGGACACTCCTACAATGAGCAGTTCTTC.

This chain uses TRBV9 with TRBJ2-3, with D tentatively TRBD2 (5 bases). The germline V and J ends were trimmed by 2 bases and 0 bases, with 13 bases remaining between them. From germline, CDR1 is SGDLS and CDR2 YYNGEE. The CDR3 contains 16 residues. The CDR3 loop reads CASSVSETFSTDTQYF. Here the CDR3 DNA reads TGTGCCAGCAGCGTTAGCGAGACCTTTAGCACAGATACGCAGTATTTT. The complete variable domain, with remaining parts taken from reference TRBV9 and TRBJ2-3, reads DSGVTQTPKHLITATGQRVTLRCSPRSGDLSVYWYQQSLDQGLQFLIQYYNGEERAKGNILERFSAQQFPDLHSELNLSSLELGDSALYFCASSVSETFSTDTQYFGPGTRLTVL.

This chain's CDR3 is CASSIDWSNQPQHF. CDR3 nucleotides: TGTGCCAGTAGTATTGACTGGAGCAATCAGCCCCAGCATTTT. The chain uses TRBV19 and TRBJ1-5; no definite D call. V gave up 3 bases and J gave up 1 base, with 7 bases separating them. The germline CDR1 and CDR2 sequences are LNHDA and SQIVND (reference sequence). The CDR3 is 14 residues long.

Regarding this clone: Other nucleotide sequences in the sample specify the same CDR3. The V gene is TRBV5-4, the J gene TRBJ2-2, with TRBD2 matching 13 bases. Germline CDR1 reads SGHNT; CDR2 reads YYREEE (reference sequence). V gave up 4 bases and J gave up 5 bases; unmatched junction bases: 5. This CDR3 spans 16 amino acids. The CDR3 protein is CASSPRTSGGTGELFF. The CDR3 DNA follows: TGTGCCAGCAGCCCCCGGACTAGCGGGGGAACCGGGGAGCTGTTTTTT.

The chain uses TRBV5-1 and TRBJ2-3, with 8 positions matching TRBD1. This CDR3 comprises 15 residues. Per the germline V gene, CDR1 is SGHRS and CDR2 is YFSETQ. With 4 bases clipped from V and 2 bases from J, the junction kept 6 bases outside the gene matches. The CDR3 DNA reads TGCGCCAGCAGCCCGGGACAGGAGCTCACAGATACGCAGTATTTT. Translating it yields CASSPGQELTDTQYF. The full variable domain, rest sourced from reference TRBV5-1 and TRBJ2-3, is KAGVTQTPRYLIKTRGQQVTLSCSPISGHRSVSWYQQTPGQGLQFLFEYFSETQRNKGNFPGRFSGRQFSNSRSEMNVSTLELGDSALYLCASSPGQELTDTQYFGPGTRLTVL.

This chain connects TRBV6-5 to TRBJ2-5; 8 bases are shared with TRBD2. After removal of 6 bases from V and 5 bases from J, the junction contained 5 bases not matched to a gene. Germline loops: CDR1 MNHEY, CDR2 SVGAGI. This CDR3 is built from 13 residues. This CDR3 reads CASRRRGGETQYF. The CDR3 region has the DNA TGTGCCAGCAGACGTCGGGGGGGCGAGACCCAGTACTTC.

The chain links TRBV5-1 to TRBJ2-3; 8 bases map to TRBD1. Germline V lookup: CDR1 SGHRS, CDR2 YFSETQ. This CDR3 spans 16 amino acids. Losses at the gene ends were 4 bases for V and 0 bases for J; bases not matched to a gene: 7. The CDR3 DNA follows: TGCGCCAGCAGCGAACAGGGGGGATTAAGCACAGATACGCAGTATTTT. Translated: CASSEQGGLSTDTQYF.

Only one count was recorded for this clone. This sequence joins TRBV11-3 and TRBJ2-2, with TRBD1 as a possible D gene (5 bases). Trimming took off 1 base at V and 2 bases at J, with 8 bases between the two ends. This CDR3 has 15 residues. Germline CDR1 and CDR2: SGHNT and YENEEA. CDR3 coding DNA: TGTGCCAGCAGCTTAGGGCAGGGTAACACCGGGGAGCTGTTTTTT. Translated, it gives CASSLGQGNTGELFF. The full variable domain, its missing parts supplied by reference TRBV11-3 and TRBJ2-2, is EAGVVQSPRYKIIEKKQPVAFWCNPISGHNTLYWYLQNLGQGPELLIRYENEEAVDDSQLPKDRFSAERLKGVDSTLKIQPAELGDSAVYLCASSLGQGNTGELFFGEGSRLTVL.

This chain connects TRBV2 to TRBJ2-3; possibly TRBD1 for D (6 bases). This CDR3 contains 12 residues. V was cut by 2 bases and J by 6 bases, with 6 bases left in between. Germline V CDR1 and CDR2: SNHLY, FYNNEI. The CDR3 sequence is CASSEQGDTQYF. The CDR3 region has the DNA TGTGCCAGCAGTGAACAGGGGGATACGCAGTATTTT.

This clone turned up a few times. The chain recombines TRBV6-5 with TRBJ2-7; D is undetermined. V was pared by 7 bases and J by 0 bases, with 13 bases between. Germline CDR1 reads MNHEY; CDR2 reads SVGAGI. The CDR3 spans 14 residues. The CDR3 sequence is CASTRGLSSYEQYF. CDR3 nucleotides: TGTGCCAGCACTCGCGGTCTGAGCTCCTACGAGCAGTACTTC.

The rearrangement uses TRBV5-6 and TRBJ2-5, with TRBD2 as a possible D gene (6 bases). Between the trimmed V and J ends, which lost 5 bases and 2 bases, there was a span of 13 bases. Germline-derived CDR1 and CDR2 are SGHDT and YYEEEE. The length of the CDR3 is 14 residues. CDR3 DNA sequence: TGTGCCAGCAGTTCCGGGACTCTGCAAGAGACCCAGTACTTC. Its protein is CASSSGTLQETQYF.

The CDR3 protein is CASSQAMSLYTEAFF. CDR3 DNA sequence: TGCGCCAGCAGCCAAGCGATGAGCCTATACACTGAAGCTTTCTTT. The V call is TRBV4-3, the J call TRBJ1-1; D unclear. This CDR3 spans 15 amino acids. Trimming shortened V by 1 base and J by 3 bases, and 12 bases separated the two germline ends. The germline gives CDR1 LGHNA, CDR2 YSLEER.

The chain employs TRBV2 and TRBJ2-5; D possibly corresponds to TRBD2 (5 bases). CDR1 and CDR2 from the germline V gene are SNHLY and FYNNEI. V shed 7 bases and J shed 4 bases, with 13 bases lying between them. This CDR3 is built from 13 residues. CDR3 protein: CASNGLALETQYF. The CDR3 bases are TGTGCCAGCAATGGGCTAGCACTAGAGACCCAGTACTTC.

This chain connects TRBV5-1 to TRBJ2-7; perhaps TRBD2 as D (6 bases). V was shortened by 0 bases and J by 3 bases, with 10 bases between the two germline ends. The CDR3 length is 14 residues. The germline V gene has CDR1 SGHRS and CDR2 YFSETQ. Written as DNA, the CDR3 is TGCGCCAGCAGCTTGGGGGGGAGGAACTACGAGCAGTACTTC. This sequence encodes CASSLGGRNYEQYF.